A few counts support the clone carrying this T cell receptor beta chain. Its antigen is still unknown. Donors gave around 10 milliliters of peripheral blood apiece. Alongside a J-beta primer mix, a sample-barcoded 5' primer served in a second PCR lasting roughly 6 to 11 cycles. CDR3-containing paired-end reads numbering at least 2.5 million came from each sample. TCRdb reprocessed the 5' RACE reads via MiXCR and lists one record per CDR3 protein. The sample shows fewer than 800,000 distinct CDR3 sequences, roughly 50% of them seen only once. The data stem from a study of blood T cells in healthy people across ages. Points from the study as a whole: It was held that diversity estimates obtained from one million T cells represented underestimates. Versus aged donors, long-lived donors had higher diversity and more naive CD4+ cells.

The CDR3 is 18 residues long. Germline lookup yields CDR1 SGHTA and CDR2 FQGNSA. The V end lost 2 bases, the J end lost 1 base, and 15 bases lay between the germline ends. The sample taken for sequencing was blood. The chain links TRBV7-2 to TRBJ2-6; D ambiguous. The clonotype originates from a woman in her fifties or sixties in good health. CDR3 loop: CASSLFRERISGANVLTF. CDR3 DNA: TGTGCCAGCAGCTTATTCAGAGAGCGTATTTCTGGGGCCAACGTCCTGACTTTC.